Listed below are T cell receptor beta chains from one sample, sequenced in a study of regulatory T cells in long-lasting Graves disease. Each CDR3 protein is one row after TCRdb ran MiXCR on the multiplex PCR reads. Of a few hundred thousand distinct CDR3 sequences detected, roughly a sixth appear once; the ten largest clones hold 25% to 30%. This sample also belongs to another study, concerning T cells in Graves' hyperthyroidism and ophthalmopathy.

Here the sequenced sample was peripheral blood mononuclear cells (PBMCs), taken at new diagnosis, from a patient treated with antithyroid drugs. The receptors derive from a man aged 40-55 years with Graves disease. Each CDR3 is given with its conserved first and last residue. Fields, in order: clone size, V gene, J gene, D gene, CDR3 DNA, CDR3 protein. A D gene is named only where the DNA matches it firmly. Where a row states a size, it is once, few, many or the class of an expanded clone; other rows omit it.

>many|TRBV11-3|TRBJ1-1|NA
TGTGCCAGCAGCTCGGGGGCAGGAGTAAGGAACACTGAAGCTTTCTTT
CASSSGAGVRNTEAFF
>few|TRBV4-2|TRBJ2-7|NA
TGTGCCAGCAGCCAAGTTTTCAGGGGTCAATTAAGCAACGAGCAGTACTTC
CASSQVFRGQLSNEQYF
>NA|TRBV30|TRBJ2-5|TRBD2
TGTGCCTGGAGTCTGAATAGCGGGGTGGCCGGGACCCAGTACTTC
CAWSLNSGVAGTQYF
>many|TRBV5-1|TRBJ2-1|NA
TGCGCCAGCAGCTTGTCTGAGCCTCTAGAGCAGTTCTTC
CASSLSEPLEQFF
>many|TRBV4-3|TRBJ2-5|NA
TGCGCCAGCAGCCAAGATTACTTAAGGACAAATCGGGAGACCCAGTACTTC
CASSQDYLRTNRETQYF
>many|TRBV5-1|TRBJ2-7|NA
TGCGCCAGCAGCTTGGCTCGAGGGACAATTCACGAGCAGTACTTC
CASSLARGTIHEQYF
>few|TRBV5-1|TRBJ1-4|TRBD1
TGCGCCAGCAGCCAACAGGGGCAGAATGAAAAACTGTTTTTT
CASSQQGQNEKLFF
>NA|TRBV4-1|TRBJ2-3|NA
TGCGCCAGCAGCTTAAGGGGGTATAGGGCATCGACAGATACGCAGTATTTT
CASSLRGYRASTDTQYF
>many|TRBV11-2|TRBJ2-5|TRBD1
TGTGCCAGCAGACCCGGGACAGGGGAAGAGACCCAGTACTTC
CASRPGTGEETQYF
>NA|TRBV5-1|TRBJ1-1|NA
TGCGCCAGCAGCTTGTCTCGGGATATGAACACTGAAGCTTTCTTT
CASSLSRDMNTEAFF
>few|TRBV4-1|TRBJ2-1|NA
TGCGCCAGCAGCCAAGGGCCCAGAAACCTCTACAATGAGCAGTTCTTC
CASSQGPRNLYNEQFF
>once|TRBV27|TRBJ1-5|NA
TGTGCCAGCAGTTCGCACAGGGTAATTGGCAATCAGCCCCAGCATTTT
CASSSHRVIGNQPQHF
>NA|TRBV7-9|TRBJ1-2|TRBD1
TGTGCCAGCAGCCCAGGACAGGCAGCAATCTATGGCTACACCTTC
CASSPGQAAIYGYTF
>many|TRBV20-1|TRBJ2-5|NA
TGCAGTGCTCGCCGGGGGGCCTATGAGACCCAGTACTTC
CSARRGAYETQYF
>many|TRBV27|TRBJ1-5|NA
TGTGCCAGCAGTTTTCGGGGTAGCAATCAGCCCCAGCATTTT
CASSFRGSNQPQHF
>NA|TRBV12-3/TRBV12-4|TRBJ2-3|TRBD2
TGTGCCAGCAGTTATTTGGCCAGCGGGGGTGTAGATACGCAGTATTTT
CASSYLASGGVDTQYF
>few|TRBV5-5|TRBJ2-1|NA
TGTGCCAGCAGCTCATTACAGGGCTACAATGAGCAGTTCTTC
CASSSLQGYNEQFF
>many|TRBV11-1|TRBJ2-7|NA
TGTGCCAGCAGCTTAGCGGCGGCAGCCCTCTCCTACGAGCAGTACTTC
CASSLAAAALSYEQYF
>NA|TRBV3-1|TRBJ2-2|TRBD1
TGTGCCAGCAGCCATATATCCGGGACAGCTGCGGGGGAGCTGTTTTTT
CASSHISGTAAGELFF
>many|TRBV5-8|TRBJ2-1|NA
TGTGCCAGCAGCTTGGGCGGACATACCTACAATGAGCAGTTCTTC
CASSLGGHTYNEQFF
>few|TRBV9|TRBJ2-1|NA
TGTGCCAGCAGCGGACTGGACGGAACCTACAATGAGCAGTTCTTC
CASSGLDGTYNEQFF
>many|TRBV27|TRBJ2-5|TRBD1
TGTGCCAGCAGTCCCGGGACAGGACGAAAAGAGACCCAGTACTTC
CASSPGTGRKETQYF
>few|TRBV3-1|TRBJ2-5|TRBD2
TGTGCCAGCAGCCCACCCTGGACTAGCGGGGGGGTGACCCAGTACTTC
CASSPPWTSGGVTQYF
>NA|TRBV7-2|TRBJ2-2|TRBD1
TGTGCCAGCAGCCCGCACCAGACAGGGGGGGAGCTGTTTTTT
CASSPHQTGGELFF
>many|TRBV28|TRBJ2-1|TRBD2
TGTGCCAGCAGTTTATTTGGGACTAGTCGCTACAATGAGCAGTTCTTC
CASSLFGTSRYNEQFF
>many|TRBV6-4|TRBJ2-2|NA
TGTGCCAGCAGTGACAGGGGCACCGGGGAGCTGTTTTTT
CASSDRGTGELFF
>few|TRBV27|TRBJ2-4|TRBD2
TGTGCCAGCAGTTCTCTGGGAGGGTTCCATGCCAAAAACATTCAGTACTTC
CASSSLGGFHAKNIQYF
>many|TRBV12-3/TRBV12-4|TRBJ2-1|TRBD1
TGTGCCAGCAAAACAACTGACAGGGGAAATGAGCAGTTCTTC
CASKTTDRGNEQFF